The source of this T cell receptor (beta chain) is a study of blood T cell repertoires in COVID-19. On the study more broadly: Sites in the United States, Italy and Spain provided acute and convalescent COVID-19 samples. T cells, B-cell-depleted T cells, or PBMCs supplied cDNA or gDNA.

Original processing notes: Amplifying reference gene primers gave estimates of nucleated cell counts. The protocol was immunoSEQ multiplex PCR, while the TCRdb copy is restricted to in-frame clones and leaves out a portion. V, J and clone size were drawn from that table, and D and trimming were deduced from the DNA. Seen here are about 120,000 clones, roughly nine tenths observed once, and the top ten hold 1.5% to 2%. Germline loops: CDR1 LGHDT, CDR2 YNNKEL (reference sequence). J was trimmed by 3 bases and V by 6 bases; bases with no gene match: 7. The CDR3 consists of 15 residues. This TCR was sampled from a human donor with active COVID-19. The donor label of this sample is uncertain. The chain uses TRBV3-1 (or the pseudogene TRBV3-2) and TRBJ2-5; 10 nucleotides agree with TRBD1. Sequenced input: peripheral blood. The CDR3 is CASRRTGGREETQYF. For the CDR3, the DNA is TGTGCCAGCAGACGGACAGGGGGAAGGGAAGAGACCCAGTACTTC.